These T cell receptor beta chains were read from a single sample in a study of cytomegalovirus exposure and HLA in healthy donors. Assay used: immunoSEQ multiplex PCR; TCRdb lists only in-frame clones, some missing. This sample has about 210,000 clones, with roughly 82% found just once. Sequencing used PBMCs. The receptor source for this set is a man in his forties in good health and CMV-seropositive. Both conserved end residues are part of each CDR3. A D gene is named only where the DNA matches it firmly. Expanded clones are given a class, and other clones once, few, many or no size at all.

D	V	J	size	DNA	CDR3
.	TRBV19	TRBJ2-1	.	TGTGCCAGTAGTAGCGGGTATAGCGGATTATACAATGAGCAGTTCTTC	CASSSGYSGLYNEQFF
.	TRBV15	TRBJ2-2	.	TGTGCCACCAGCAGAGACAGGTTCAGCACCGGGGAGCTGTTTTTT	CATSRDRFSTGELFF
TRBD1	TRBV6-5	TRBJ1-1	.	TGTGCCAGCACCCGTGGGGGGACAGGGGGATCTGAAGCTTTCTTT	CASTRGGTGGSEAFF
.	TRBV7-9	TRBJ2-1	.	TGTGCCAGCAGCTTAAGAAGCGCCAGCTCCTACAATGAGCAGTTCTTC	CASSLRSASSYNEQFF
.	TRBV5-1	TRBJ1-2	.	TGCGCCAGCAGCTCCGCGGGCGGTGATGGCTACACCTTC	CASSSAGGDGYTF
.	TRBV21-1	TRBJ1-3	.	TGTGCCAGCAGCCCCGGGACTTTGGAGGGAAACACCATATATTTT	CASSPGTLEGNTIYF
.	TRBV11-3	TRBJ2-3	.	TGTGCCAGCACCCTGAGGGGGTCTAGCACAGATACGCAGTATTTT	CASTLRGSSTDTQYF
TRBD1	TRBV7-6	TRBJ1-4	.	TGTGCCAGCAGCTCGCAACCCGTTCGGGACAGAGCGAATGAAAAACTGTTTTTT	CASSSQPVRDRANEKLFF
TRBD1	TRBV5-6	TRBJ1-3	many	TGTGCCAGCAGCCCGCGGACAGGGCCTAAAGGTGGAAACACCATATATTTT	CASSPRTGPKGGNTIYF
TRBD2	TRBV6-5	TRBJ2-3	.	TGTGCCAGCAGCCCTGGGACTAGCGGGAGGAATACGCAGTATTTT	CASSPGTSGRNTQYF
TRBD2	TRBV27	TRBJ2-1	.	TGTGCCAGCAGAGAGAGCGGGAGATCCTACAATGAGCAGTTCTTC	CASRESGRSYNEQFF
.	TRBV28	TRBJ2-5	few	TGTGCCAGCAGTTTCGGCGGGATTAAGGAGACCCAGTACTTC	CASSFGGIKETQYF
TRBD1	TRBV6-5	TRBJ2-3	.	TGTGCCAGCAGTTACACTCTGGGACAGGGGTCAGATACGCAGTATTTT	CASSYTLGQGSDTQYF
.	TRBV4-2	TRBJ2-2	.	TGTGCCAGCAGCCTCAAGAGCGGAGCCTACACCGGGGAGCTGTTTTTT	CASSLKSGAYTGELFF
TRBD1	TRBV6-6	TRBJ2-3	.	TGTGCCAGCAGTTATCCGGCGGGACAGGGAGATACGCAGTATTTT	CASSYPAGQGDTQYF
.	TRBV30	TRBJ1-1	once	TGTGCCTGGGGACTCGGTACCACTGAAGCTTTCTTT	CAWGLGTTEAFF
.	TRBV19	TRBJ1-2	.	TGTGCCACCGTTAGGGGGAACTATGGCTACACCTTC	CATVRGNYGYTF
TRBD2	TRBV4-2	TRBJ2-1	once	TGTGCCAGCAGCCAAGGGACTAGCGGGACCCTATATGAGCAGTTCTTC	CASSQGTSGTLYEQFF
TRBD1	TRBV5-1	TRBJ2-1	.	TGCGCCAGCAGCTTCGTTTCCCCCTCGACAGGGAATGAGCAGTTCTTC	CASSFVSPSTGNEQFF
.	TRBV27	TRBJ2-1	.	TGTGCCAGCAGTTTCCTCAATGAGCAGTTCTTC	CASSFLNEQFF
.	TRBV29-1	TRBJ2-1	.	TGCAGCGTTGACGGGATCAATGAGCAGTTCTTC	CSVDGINEQFF
.	TRBV6-5	TRBJ1-1	.	TGTGCCAGCAGTGAAAGGAGGGACACTGAAGCTTTCTTT	CASSERRDTEAFF
.	TRBV6-4	TRBJ2-5	.	TGTGCCAGCAGTGACGCGAGCTTTCCAGAGACCCAGTACTTC	CASSDASFPETQYF
.	TRBV7-6	TRBJ2-3	.	TGTGCCAGCAGCCCTTCCGGGGGCACAGATACGCAGTATTTT	CASSPSGGTDTQYF
TRBD2	TRBV10-3	TRBJ2-1	.	TGTGCCATCAGTGAACCGTCTAGCGGGAAGGGGGAGCAGTTCTTC	CAISEPSSGKGEQFF
TRBD1	TRBV5-1	TRBJ2-3	.	TGCGCCAGCAGCTTACAGGGGCTCGACACAGATACGCAGTATTTT	CASSLQGLDTDTQYF
.	TRBV7-9	TRBJ1-1	.	TGTGCCAGCAGGTCCCCTCGAGGTGCTTTCTTT	CASRSPRGAFF
TRBD1	TRBV30	TRBJ1-4	.	TGTGCCTGGAGGGGACCACCGGGACAGCCTAATGAAAAACTGTTTTTT	CAWRGPPGQPNEKLFF
TRBD2	TRBV4-1	TRBJ2-3	once	TGCGCCAGCAGCCAAGTCCTAGCGGGAGGGGCAGATACGCAGTATTTT	CASSQVLAGGADTQYF